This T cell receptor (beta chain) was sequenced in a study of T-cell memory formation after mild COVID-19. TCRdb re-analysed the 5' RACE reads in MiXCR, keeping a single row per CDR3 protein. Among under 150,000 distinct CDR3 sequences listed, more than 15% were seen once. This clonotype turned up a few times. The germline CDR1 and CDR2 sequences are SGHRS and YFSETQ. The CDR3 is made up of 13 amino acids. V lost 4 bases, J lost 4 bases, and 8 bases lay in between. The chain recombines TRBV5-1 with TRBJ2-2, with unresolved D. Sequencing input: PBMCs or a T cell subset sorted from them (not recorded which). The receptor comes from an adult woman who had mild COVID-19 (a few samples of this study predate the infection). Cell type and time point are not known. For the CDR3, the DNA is TGCGCCAGCAGCCAGGACGGCACCGGGGAGCTGTTTTTT. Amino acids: CASSQDGTGELFF.